The rows below give T cell receptor beta chains drawn from one sample of a study of siplizumab effects on memory and regulatory T cells. The assay was immunoSEQ multiplex PCR, and TCRdb's table has in-frame clones only and misses some. Of 110,000 or so clones in the sample, around 95% are singletons; the top ten hold over 0.15%. Sample: non-Treg CD4+ T cells sorted from blood. Receptor source: a human donor in good health. CDR3s include the opening cysteine and the closing phenylalanine or tryptophan. The D gene is left open where the match is weak. Size is stated for part of the rows, as once, few or many counts, or as a class when the clone is expanded.

V gene	clone size	D gene	J gene	CDR3 DNA	CDR3 protein
TRBV4-3	.	.	TRBJ2-7	TGCGCCAGCAGCCAAGGCCAGACGACAGCAGGCTACGAGCAGTACTTC	CASSQGQTTAGYEQYF
TRBV7-3	.	.	TRBJ1-1	TGTGCCAGCAGCTTAGTGCGGAACACTGAAGCTTTCTTT	CASSLVRNTEAFF
TRBV12-5	.	TRBD2	TRBJ2-3	TGTGCTAGTGGTTTGGGTGCTAGCGGGGGGGCCGGAGATACGCAGTATTTT	CASGLGASGGAGDTQYF
TRBV11-2	.	.	TRBJ1-1	TGTGCCAGCAGCTTAGGAAGGAACACTGAAGCTTTCTTT	CASSLGRNTEAFF
TRBV11-2	.	.	TRBJ1-2	TGTGCCAGCAGCTTAGGGACAGACTATGGCTACACCTTC	CASSLGTDYGYTF
TRBV7-6	.	TRBD2	TRBJ2-7	TGTGCCAGCAGCTTAGAGGCTAGCGGGGGGGTATACGAGCAGTACTTC	CASSLEASGGVYEQYF
TRBV6-5	.	.	TRBJ1-5	TGTGCCAGCAGTTCCACCGACGGGGTAGGCAATCAGCCCCAGCATTTT	CASSSTDGVGNQPQHF
TRBV9	.	TRBD2	TRBJ2-1	TGTGCCAGCAGCCCGGCGAGCGGGGGGTTCTCCTACAATGAGCAGTTCTTC	CASSPASGGFSYNEQFF
TRBV5-1	.	TRBD1	TRBJ1-6	TGCGCCAGCAGCTTGCGGAACAGGGGACTTTCACCCCTCCACTTT	CASSLRNRGLSPLHF
TRBV19	.	.	TRBJ2-5	TGTGCCAGTAGTATTATCAGGGGCCAGGGAGAGACCCAGTACTTC	CASSIIRGQGETQYF
TRBV5-1	.	TRBD2	TRBJ2-3	TGCGCCAGCAGCTTCAGTAGCGGGGGAAACACAGATACGCAGTATTTT	CASSFSSGGNTDTQYF
TRBV6-6	.	TRBD1	TRBJ2-3	TGTGCCAGCAGTTTTGGGACAGGGTTCGCAGATACGCAGTATTTT	CASSFGTGFADTQYF
TRBV27	.	.	TRBJ1-2	TGTGCCAGCAGTTTAAGGGGCGCCTATGGCTACACCTTC	CASSLRGAYGYTF
TRBV6-1	.	.	TRBJ1-5	TGTGCCAGCAGTAGACCCACCGAGCCCCAGCATTTT	CASSRPTEPQHF
TRBV7-3	.	.	TRBJ2-1	TGTGCCAGCAGCTCATCCGGACAAACATACAATGAGCAGTTCTTC	CASSSSGQTYNEQFF
TRBV9	.	.	TRBJ2-3	TGTGCCAGCAGCGTATTTACAACCGCAAACGTGGATACGCAGTATTTT	CASSVFTTANVDTQYF
TRBV6-1	.	TRBD1	TRBJ1-6	TGTGCCAGCAGTGATTGGTGGACAGGGGGCGTGAGCTCCTATAATTCACCCCTCCACTTT	CASSDWWTGGVSSYNSPLHF
TRBV7-3	.	.	TRBJ2-3	TGTGCCAGCAGCTTATTAGGCAGCCTAAGCACAGATACGCAGTATTTT	CASSLLGSLSTDTQYF
TRBV6-5	.	TRBD1	TRBJ2-7	TGTGCCAGCAGTCTGGGACAGGGAACCTACGAGCAGTACTTC	CASSLGQGTYEQYF
TRBV7-3	.	.	TRBJ1-2	TGTGCCAGCAGCTTAGATCCCCGCAGGGAGGACGGCTACACCTTC	CASSLDPRREDGYTF
TRBV28	.	.	TRBJ2-7	TGTGCCAGAGACAGTCCCTACGAGCAGTACTTC	CARDSPYEQYF
TRBV19	once	.	TRBJ1-6	TGTGCCAGTAAACCCTGGGACGGAACCTATAATTCACCCCTCCACTTT	CASKPWDGTYNSPLHF
TRBV18	.	.	TRBJ1-1	TGTGCCAGCTCACCTGGCTGGGGAACTGAAGCTTTCTTT	CASSPGWGTEAFF
TRBV20-1	.	.	TRBJ1-2	TGCAGTGTCACAGGGAACTATGGCTACACCTTC	CSVTGNYGYTF
TRBV7-8	.	TRBD1	TRBJ1-1	TGTGCCAGCAAAAACCAGGGACAGGGGAACACTGAAGCTTTCTTT	CASKNQGQGNTEAFF
TRBV10-3	once	.	TRBJ2-2	TGTGCCATCACCGGGGATAGAACCGGGGAGCTGTTTTTT	CAITGDRTGELFF
TRBV9	.	.	TRBJ1-4	TGTGCCAGCAGCTCCAAGGGGGAAACTAATGAAAAACTGTTTTTT	CASSSKGETNEKLFF
TRBV28	.	.	TRBJ2-5	TGTGCCAGCAGCTCCGCCCCGAGGGAGACCCAGTACTTC	CASSSAPRETQYF
TRBV10-3	.	.	TRBJ1-4	TGTGCCATCAGCCGGAGAGAGGATGAAAAACTGTTTTTT	CAISRREDEKLFF
TRBV6-5	.	.	TRBJ2-2	TGTGCCAGCAGTTACTCGTTCCACACGAACACCGGGGAGCTGTTTTTT	CASSYSFHTNTGELFF
TRBV6-4	once	TRBD1	TRBJ1-5	TGTGCCAGCAGTGGTAATCCGGGACAGCCAAATGTTATCGCCGATCAGCCCCAGCATTTT	CASSGNPGQPNVIADQPQHF
TRBV28	.	TRBD1	TRBJ1-3	TGTGCCAGCAGACTTGGGACAGGGGGAAACACCATATATTTT	CASRLGTGGNTIYF
TRBV10-3	.	.	TRBJ2-3	TGTGCCATCAGTGGGTACTCCACTCGGGACCCAGATACGCAGTATTTT	CAISGYSTRDPDTQYF
TRBV5-4	.	.	TRBJ2-3	TGTGCCAGCAGCTTCCGTTCAGGCTCCCCCCCAGATACGCAGTATTTT	CASSFRSGSPPDTQYF
TRBV6-6	.	.	TRBJ1-1	TGTGCCAGCAGTTCCACAGGGAGGGCGAACACTGAAGCTTTCTTT	CASSSTGRANTEAFF
TRBV2	.	.	TRBJ1-2	TGTGCCAGCAGCGCTAACTATGGCTACACCTTC	CASSANYGYTF
TRBV7-9	.	.	TRBJ1-6	TGTGCCAGCAGCTTGCGGGGGGGCGCGGATTCACCCCTCCACTTT	CASSLRGGADSPLHF
TRBV28	.	.	TRBJ2-3	TGTGCCAGCAGTTCCCCGCGGGCAAAGGGAGATACGCAGTATTTT	CASSSPRAKGDTQYF
TRBV27	.	TRBD2	TRBJ2-7	TGTGCCATACGTCAAGCGGGGGGCACCTACGAGCAGTACTTC	CAIRQAGGTYEQYF
TRBV19	.	TRBD1	TRBJ1-2	TGTGCCACCTCCGCCGGGACAGGGGGCAGGGGCTATGGCTACACCTTC	CATSAGTGGRGYGYTF
TRBV28	.	.	TRBJ1-5	TGTGCCAGCAGTTTCGGGGGCCAAGGAAGCAATCAGCCCCAGCATTTT	CASSFGGQGSNQPQHF
TRBV6-1	once	TRBD1	TRBJ1-1	TGTGCCAGCAGTGAGTCGAGGACAGGGGGGAGGGCTGAAGCTTTCTTT	CASSESRTGGRAEAFF
TRBV4-3	once	.	TRBJ2-3	TGCGCCAGCAGCCAAGAACCGGCCACAGATACGCAGTATTTT	CASSQEPATDTQYF
TRBV6-5	.	.	TRBJ1-2	TGTGCCAGCAGTTATTCAGAAATGAACTATGGCTACACCTTC	CASSYSEMNYGYTF
TRBV6-5	.	.	TRBJ1-4	TGTGCCAGCAGTTACTCGAAGCCCGCTTATAATGAAAAACTGTTTTTT	CASSYSKPAYNEKLFF
TRBV7-9	.	.	TRBJ1-1	TGTGCCAGCAGCTTAGACAGGGCTTTTTCTGAAGCTTTCTTT	CASSLDRAFSEAFF
TRBV7-8	.	.	TRBJ1-1	TGTGCCAGCAGTCTTCAGGGAGGTGACACTGAAGCTTTCTTT	CASSLQGGDTEAFF
TRBV14	.	.	TRBJ1-6	TGTGCCAGCAGCCAACTCGCCGGGACCGACCTTTCACCCCTCCACTTT	CASSQLAGTDLSPLHF
TRBV19	.	.	TRBJ2-5	TGTGCCAGTAGTACCGGAGAGACCCAGTACTTC	CASSTGETQYF